These T cell receptor beta chains were read from a single sample in a study of blood T cell repertoires in COVID-19. Only in-frame clones appear in the TCRdb table, and some are missing; sequencing was by immunoSEQ multiplex PCR. This table has around 210,000 clones, around 81% appearing once. The sample was peripheral blood. The source of these receptors is a man aged 60-69 years with COVID-19, enrolled during active disease. CDR3s include the opening cysteine and the closing phenylalanine or tryptophan. Fields, in order: D gene, J gene, clone size, V gene, CDR3 protein, CDR3 DNA. The D gene is left open where the match is weak. Clone sizes are given selectively: once, few, many, or a class where the clone is expanded.

d_gene: TRBD1
j_gene: TRBJ1-6
abundance: -
v_gene: TRBV5-1
CDR3aa: CASTRDRGYNSPLHF
CDR3nt: TGCGCCAGCACCCGGGACAGGGGCTATAATTCACCCCTCCACTTT

d_gene: TRBD1
j_gene: TRBJ1-1
abundance: -
v_gene: TRBV27
CDR3aa: CASRTTGMNTEAFF
CDR3nt: TGTGCCAGCAGGACGACAGGGATGAACACTGAAGCTTTCTTT

d_gene: -
j_gene: TRBJ1-1
abundance: -
v_gene: TRBV10-3
CDR3aa: CAISPNTVNTEAFF
CDR3nt: TGTGCCATCAGCCCTAACACAGTGAACACTGAAGCTTTCTTT

d_gene: -
j_gene: TRBJ1-1
abundance: few
v_gene: TRBV5-1
CDR3aa: CASSAQGSKMNTEAFF
CDR3nt: TGCGCCAGCAGCGCACAGGGTTCTAAGATGAACACTGAAGCTTTCTTT

d_gene: -
j_gene: TRBJ1-1
abundance: -
v_gene: TRBV6-1
CDR3aa: CASSEAFGQPNPGNTEAFF
CDR3nt: TGTGCCAGCAGTGAAGCGTTCGGACAGCCAAATCCTGGGAACACTGAAGCTTTCTTT

d_gene: TRBD1
j_gene: TRBJ1-3
abundance: -
v_gene: TRBV5-1
CDR3aa: CASSLQGISGNTIYF
CDR3nt: TGCGCCAGCAGCTTACAGGGGATCTCTGGAAACACCATATATTTT

d_gene: -
j_gene: TRBJ1-1
abundance: -
v_gene: TRBV6-5
CDR3aa: CASSWTAVNTEAFF
CDR3nt: TGTGCCAGCAGTTGGACAGCCGTGAACACTGAAGCTTTCTTT

d_gene: -
j_gene: TRBJ2-7
abundance: -
v_gene: TRBV5-1
CDR3aa: CASSLIGGNMYEQYF
CDR3nt: TGCGCCAGCAGCTTGATTGGCGGGAACATGTACGAGCAGTACTTC

d_gene: TRBD1
j_gene: TRBJ1-3
abundance: -
v_gene: TRBV7-9
CDR3aa: CASSTTGIGNTIYF
CDR3nt: TGTGCCAGCAGCACGACAGGGATTGGAAACACCATATATTTT

d_gene: -
j_gene: TRBJ1-5
abundance: -
v_gene: TRBV5-5
CDR3aa: CASSPRGLNSNQPQHF
CDR3nt: TGTGCCAGCAGCCCCCGGGGTTTGAATAGCAATCAGCCCCAGCATTTT

d_gene: TRBD1
j_gene: TRBJ1-1
abundance: many
v_gene: TRBV14
CDR3aa: CASSRGTGWDTEAFF
CDR3nt: TGTGCCAGCAGCCGCGGGACAGGGTGGGACACTGAAGCTTTCTTT

d_gene: -
j_gene: TRBJ1-1
abundance: -
v_gene: TRBV6-5
CDR3aa: CASSYSISTEAFF
CDR3nt: TGTGCCAGCAGTTACTCGATCAGCACTGAAGCTTTCTTT

d_gene: -
j_gene: TRBJ1-4
abundance: -
v_gene: TRBV25-1
CDR3aa: CASSESTREKLFF
CDR3nt: TGTGCCAGCAGTGAATCGACGCGGGAAAAACTGTTTTTT

d_gene: -
j_gene: TRBJ2-7
abundance: -
v_gene: TRBV7-9
CDR3aa: CASSLAVTVAEQYF
CDR3nt: TGTGCCAGCAGCTTAGCGGTTACAGTCGCCGAGCAGTACTTC

d_gene: TRBD1
j_gene: TRBJ1-2
abundance: -
v_gene: TRBV6-5
CDR3aa: CASSSTGVRANYGYTF
CDR3nt: TGTGCCAGCAGTTCGACAGGGGTCCGAGCTAACTATGGCTACACCTTC

d_gene: TRBD1
j_gene: TRBJ2-2
abundance: -
v_gene: TRBV10-3
CDR3aa: CAIGGTGRPGELFF
CDR3nt: TGTGCCATCGGTGGGACAGGGAGGCCCGGGGAGCTGTTTTTT

d_gene: TRBD1
j_gene: TRBJ2-1
abundance: -
v_gene: TRBV5-4
CDR3aa: CASSQGQGGNEQFF
CDR3nt: TGTGCCAGCAGCCAGGGACAGGGTGGCAATGAGCAGTTCTTC

d_gene: -
j_gene: TRBJ1-2
abundance: -
v_gene: TRBV7-2
CDR3aa: CASSLEGPGGYTF
CDR3nt: TGTGCCAGCAGCTTAGAGGGTCCAGGGGGCTACACCTTC

d_gene: TRBD1
j_gene: TRBJ1-2
abundance: few
v_gene: TRBV19
CDR3aa: CASSGTGTGEYGYTF
CDR3nt: TGTGCCAGTAGTGGTACCGGGACAGGGGAATATGGCTACACCTTC

d_gene: -
j_gene: TRBJ1-3
abundance: -
v_gene: TRBV7-6
CDR3aa: CASSLGSPGTGNTIYF
CDR3nt: TGTGCCAGCAGCTTGGGCTCCCCAGGGACTGGAAACACCATATATTTT

d_gene: -
j_gene: TRBJ1-3
abundance: -
v_gene: TRBV7-8
CDR3aa: CASSSSTGMGNTIYF
CDR3nt: TGTGCCAGCAGCTCCTCTACAGGGATGGGAAACACCATATATTTT

d_gene: -
j_gene: TRBJ1-6
abundance: few
v_gene: TRBV6-5
CDR3aa: CASRVGNSPLHF
CDR3nt: TGTGCCAGCAGGGTCGGGAATTCACCCCTCCACTTT

d_gene: TRBD1
j_gene: TRBJ2-7
abundance: -
v_gene: TRBV7-8
CDR3aa: CASSRQGPPYEQYF
CDR3nt: TGTGCCAGCAGCCGACAGGGGCCCCCATACGAGCAGTACTTC

d_gene: -
j_gene: TRBJ1-3
abundance: -
v_gene: TRBV30
CDR3aa: CAWSVQQSSGNTIYF
CDR3nt: TGTGCCTGGAGTGTACAACAGAGCTCTGGAAACACCATATATTTT

d_gene: -
j_gene: TRBJ2-7
abundance: -
v_gene: TRBV10-3
CDR3aa: CAISGTEYEQYF
CDR3nt: TGTGCCATCAGTGGGACAGAGTACGAGCAGTACTTC

d_gene: TRBD1
j_gene: TRBJ1-1
abundance: -
v_gene: TRBV5-1
CDR3aa: CASSFDRGTEAFF
CDR3nt: TGCGCCAGCAGCTTTGACAGGGGCACTGAAGCTTTCTTT

d_gene: -
j_gene: TRBJ1-1
abundance: once
v_gene: TRBV18
CDR3aa: CASSPSQGMNTEAFF
CDR3nt: TGTGCCAGCTCCCCTAGTCAGGGGATGAACACTGAAGCTTTCTTT

d_gene: -
j_gene: TRBJ1-4
abundance: -
v_gene: TRBV7-8
CDR3aa: CASSLVSYRDEKLFF
CDR3nt: TGTGCCAGCAGCTTAGTGTCTTATAGAGATGAAAAACTGTTTTTT

d_gene: -
j_gene: TRBJ1-1
abundance: -
v_gene: TRBV2
CDR3aa: CASRLQGRNTEAFF
CDR3nt: TGTGCCAGCAGATTACAGGGCCGGAACACTGAAGCTTTCTTT

d_gene: -
j_gene: TRBJ2-1
abundance: -
v_gene: TRBV27
CDR3aa: CASSLLSGHRTYNEQFF
CDR3nt: TGTGCCAGCAGTTTATTATCCGGACACCGAACCTACAATGAGCAGTTCTTC

d_gene: TRBD1
j_gene: TRBJ1-1
abundance: -
v_gene: TRBV3-1/TRBV3-2
CDR3aa: CASSHSNLYRGPEAFF
CDR3nt: TGTGCCAGCAGCCACAGCAATCTCTACAGGGGCCCTGAAGCTTTCTTT

d_gene: TRBD1
j_gene: TRBJ1-1
abundance: once
v_gene: TRBV28
CDR3aa: CATLHRGADTEAFF
CDR3nt: TGTGCCACCCTACACAGGGGTGCGGACACTGAAGCTTTCTTT

d_gene: -
j_gene: TRBJ1-5
abundance: -
v_gene: TRBV7-2
CDR3aa: CASSFGDTSNQPQHF
CDR3nt: TGTGCCAGCAGCTTTGGGGACACTAGCAATCAGCCCCAGCATTTT

d_gene: TRBD1
j_gene: TRBJ1-6
abundance: -
v_gene: TRBV5-6
CDR3aa: CASSPDRGGISPLHF
CDR3nt: TGTGCCAGCAGCCCCGACAGGGGTGGAATTTCACCCCTCCACTTT

d_gene: TRBD1
j_gene: TRBJ2-1
abundance: -
v_gene: TRBV7-6
CDR3aa: CASSDRTGISSYNEQFF
CDR3nt: TGTGCCAGCAGCGACAGGACAGGCATAAGCTCCTACAATGAGCAGTTCTTC

d_gene: TRBD1
j_gene: TRBJ1-6
abundance: -
v_gene: TRBV3-1/TRBV3-2
CDR3aa: CASSPGTGYNSPLHF
CDR3nt: TGTGCCAGCAGCCCGGGGACAGGGTACAATTCACCCCTCCACTTT

d_gene: -
j_gene: TRBJ1-1
abundance: -
v_gene: TRBV19
CDR3aa: CASSPRYRENTEAFF
CDR3nt: TGTGCCAGTAGCCCTCGATACAGGGAGAACACTGAAGCTTTCTTT

d_gene: TRBD1
j_gene: TRBJ2-7
abundance: once
v_gene: TRBV3-1/TRBV3-2
CDR3aa: CASSLGTGVYEQYF
CDR3nt: TGTGCCAGCAGCCTCGGGACAGGGGTCTACGAGCAGTACTTC

d_gene: TRBD2
j_gene: TRBJ2-5
abundance: once
v_gene: TRBV19
CDR3aa: CASSISGRGVETQYF
CDR3nt: TGTGCCAGTAGTATTAGCGGGAGAGGTGTGGAGACCCAGTACTTC

d_gene: TRBD1
j_gene: TRBJ1-5
abundance: -
v_gene: TRBV5-6
CDR3aa: CASSLGQGVGQPQHF
CDR3nt: TGTGCCAGCAGCTTGGGACAGGGGGTGGGTCAGCCCCAGCATTTT

d_gene: -
j_gene: TRBJ1-3
abundance: -
v_gene: TRBV14
CDR3aa: CASSQVHPGNTIYF
CDR3nt: TGTGCCAGCAGCCAAGTACACCCTGGAAACACCATATATTTT

d_gene: -
j_gene: TRBJ1-1
abundance: -
v_gene: TRBV5-4
CDR3aa: CASSLGTQGGTEAFF
CDR3nt: TGTGCCAGCAGCTTGGGGACTCAGGGAGGCACTGAAGCTTTCTTT

d_gene: TRBD2
j_gene: TRBJ2-1
abundance: -
v_gene: TRBV5-5
CDR3aa: CASSFWGGNEQFF
CDR3nt: TGTGCCAGCAGCTTTTGGGGGGGCAATGAGCAGTTCTTC

d_gene: -
j_gene: TRBJ1-4
abundance: -
v_gene: TRBV2
CDR3aa: CASSVDISTNEKLFF
CDR3nt: TGTGCCAGCAGTGTGGACATCTCAACTAATGAAAAACTGTTTTTT

d_gene: TRBD1
j_gene: TRBJ1-2
abundance: -
v_gene: TRBV5-1
CDR3aa: CASSPGTGYRDGYTF
CDR3nt: TGCGCCAGCAGCCCCGGGACAGGGTATCGGGATGGCTACACCTTC

d_gene: -
j_gene: TRBJ2-3
abundance: -
v_gene: TRBV18
CDR3aa: CASSPRSGRASTDTQYF
CDR3nt: TGTGCCAGCTCACCCCGATCGGGGAGAGCTAGCACAGATACGCAGTATTTT

d_gene: -
j_gene: TRBJ2-1
abundance: -
v_gene: TRBV19
CDR3aa: CASSIKGREQFF
CDR3nt: TGTGCCAGTAGTATCAAGGGGCGAGAGCAGTTCTTC

d_gene: -
j_gene: TRBJ2-2
abundance: -
v_gene: TRBV11-2
CDR3aa: CASSPALAGELFF
CDR3nt: TGTGCCAGCAGCCCAGCCCTAGCCGGGGAGCTGTTTTTT

d_gene: -
j_gene: TRBJ2-7
abundance: -
v_gene: TRBV30
CDR3aa: CAWSTIQSYEQYF
CDR3nt: TGTGCCTGGAGTACTATCCAGTCCTACGAGCAGTACTTC

d_gene: TRBD2
j_gene: TRBJ2-5
abundance: -
v_gene: TRBV7-6
CDR3aa: CASSLGGTRWETQYF
CDR3nt: TGTGCCAGCAGCTTAGGTGGGACTAGGTGGGAGACCCAGTACTTC

d_gene: TRBD2
j_gene: TRBJ2-7
abundance: -
v_gene: TRBV2
CDR3aa: CASSPGLAGVDEQYF
CDR3nt: TGTGCCAGCAGTCCCGGACTAGCGGGTGTTGACGAGCAGTACTTC

d_gene: -
j_gene: TRBJ1-1
abundance: once
v_gene: TRBV10-3
CDR3aa: CAISGAENTEAFF
CDR3nt: TGTGCCATCAGTGGGGCAGAGAACACTGAAGCTTTCTTT

d_gene: -
j_gene: TRBJ2-3
abundance: -
v_gene: TRBV6-6
CDR3aa: CASLLTDTQYF
CDR3nt: TGTGCCAGCCTCCTCACAGATACGCAGTATTTT

d_gene: TRBD1
j_gene: TRBJ2-3
abundance: few
v_gene: TRBV27
CDR3aa: CASTALRQGADTQYF
CDR3nt: TGTGCCAGCACCGCGCTGAGACAGGGCGCAGATACGCAGTATTTT

d_gene: TRBD1
j_gene: TRBJ2-5
abundance: once
v_gene: TRBV6-6
CDR3aa: CASKRQGAIRETQYF
CDR3nt: TGTGCCAGCAAACGACAGGGGGCGATCCGGGAGACCCAGTACTTC

d_gene: -
j_gene: TRBJ1-2
abundance: -
v_gene: TRBV7-8
CDR3aa: CASSTRGKTTLGYTF
CDR3nt: TGTGCCAGCAGCACCCGGGGGAAGACCACCCTTGGCTACACCTTC

d_gene: TRBD1
j_gene: TRBJ2-2
abundance: -
v_gene: TRBV5-8
CDR3aa: CASSLYRGHTGELFF
CDR3nt: TGTGCCAGCAGCTTGTACAGGGGGCACACCGGGGAGCTGTTTTTT

d_gene: TRBD1
j_gene: TRBJ2-5
abundance: -
v_gene: TRBV7-2
CDR3aa: CASSGQVQETQYF
CDR3nt: TGTGCCAGCAGTGGACAGGTTCAAGAGACCCAGTACTTC

d_gene: -
j_gene: TRBJ1-1
abundance: -
v_gene: TRBV6-6
CDR3aa: CASSYPRGSQGTEAFF
CDR3nt: TGTGCCAGCAGTTACCCGAGGGGGTCGCAGGGCACTGAAGCTTTCTTT